A selection of T cell receptor beta chains follows, all from one sample in a study of cytomegalovirus exposure and HLA in healthy donors. Repertoires were generated with immunoSEQ multiplex PCR, while TCRdb's copy carries only in-frame clones and drops some. The sample records 100,000 to 150,000 clones, 80% being singletons. Sequenced input: PBMCs. All receptors come from a female donor in good health and CMV-seropositive. Each CDR3 is given with its conserved first and last residue. Each record gives: CDR3 protein, V gene, J gene.

CDR3aa: CASSLLSPSGAGYTF
v_gene: TRBV27
j_gene: TRBJ1-2

CDR3aa: CAWLGGGRNEQFF
v_gene: TRBV30
j_gene: TRBJ2-1

CDR3aa: CASSPRQKNSPLHF
v_gene: TRBV27
j_gene: TRBJ1-6

CDR3aa: CASSQGSGGNSPLHF
v_gene: TRBV4-2
j_gene: TRBJ1-6

CDR3aa: CASTEGTGNSPLHF
v_gene: TRBV2
j_gene: TRBJ1-6

CDR3aa: CASMRIDSYNEQFF
v_gene: TRBV2
j_gene: TRBJ2-1

CDR3aa: CASSVLSQGVAGELFF
v_gene: TRBV9
j_gene: TRBJ2-2

CDR3aa: CASSSPLGGGSYNEQFF
v_gene: TRBV7-9
j_gene: TRBJ2-1

CDR3aa: CATQGGGTTLSNQPQHF
v_gene: TRBV19
j_gene: TRBJ1-5

CDR3aa: CASSPGGPGNTIYF
v_gene: TRBV19
j_gene: TRBJ1-3

CDR3aa: CASSPGTGGPYEQYF
v_gene: TRBV19
j_gene: TRBJ2-7

CDR3aa: CSTGQGAGTEAFF
v_gene: TRBV29-1
j_gene: TRBJ1-1

CDR3aa: CASSISGGGIYEQYF
v_gene: TRBV19
j_gene: TRBJ2-7

CDR3aa: CASSDERGGANEQFF
v_gene: TRBV2
j_gene: TRBJ2-1

CDR3aa: CASGLTGNNQPQHF
v_gene: TRBV12-5
j_gene: TRBJ1-5

CDR3aa: CASSQGGVRDTQYF
v_gene: TRBV4-2
j_gene: TRBJ2-3

CDR3aa: CASSPLGETAIQYF
v_gene: TRBV18
j_gene: TRBJ2-4

CDR3aa: CASSTLRGGDLAFF
v_gene: TRBV27
j_gene: TRBJ1-1

CDR3aa: CASSLTGGGGNTEAFF
v_gene: TRBV6-5
j_gene: TRBJ1-1

CDR3aa: CASSHGTGYSLEGYTF
v_gene: TRBV27
j_gene: TRBJ1-2

CDR3aa: CASSFTGASHTEAFF
v_gene: TRBV5-6
j_gene: TRBJ1-1

CDR3aa: CASSLTGMNTEAFF
v_gene: TRBV27
j_gene: TRBJ1-1

CDR3aa: CAWRNKQGSNQPQHF
v_gene: TRBV30
j_gene: TRBJ1-5

CDR3aa: CSEQVGNTIYF
v_gene: TRBV20-1
j_gene: TRBJ1-3

CDR3aa: CASSTTKRAQHF
v_gene: TRBV28
j_gene: TRBJ1-5

CDR3aa: CASSPYLTGLNTEAFF
v_gene: TRBV5-1
j_gene: TRBJ1-1

CDR3aa: CASSVLQGNYGYTF
v_gene: TRBV2
j_gene: TRBJ1-2

CDR3aa: CSVEGEATEAFF
v_gene: TRBV29-1
j_gene: TRBJ1-1

CDR3aa: CASSWGDRETQYF
v_gene: TRBV19
j_gene: TRBJ2-5

CDR3aa: CASSVQQGTTDTQYF
v_gene: TRBV9
j_gene: TRBJ2-3

CDR3aa: CASSQGRANTEAFF
v_gene: TRBV4-1
j_gene: TRBJ1-1

CDR3aa: CASSPLAGGLQETQYF
v_gene: TRBV18
j_gene: TRBJ2-5

CDR3aa: CAWSDLSGANVLTF
v_gene: TRBV30
j_gene: TRBJ2-6

CDR3aa: CASSHKGAGTYEQYF
v_gene: TRBV5-4
j_gene: TRBJ2-7

CDR3aa: CASPTTWMEFSGANVLTF
v_gene: TRBV18
j_gene: TRBJ2-6

CDR3aa: CASSYRTGFGYGYTF
v_gene: TRBV6-5
j_gene: TRBJ1-2

CDR3aa: CASSPGGVDIQYF
v_gene: TRBV9
j_gene: TRBJ2-4

CDR3aa: CASSLQGSEKLLF
v_gene: TRBV2
j_gene: TRBJ1-4

CDR3aa: CASSSGTGVSYEQYF
v_gene: TRBV18
j_gene: TRBJ2-7

CDR3aa: CASRGVGQGGSPLHF
v_gene: TRBV6-5
j_gene: TRBJ1-6

CDR3aa: CASSLGGSYEQYF
v_gene: TRBV11-2
j_gene: TRBJ2-7

CDR3aa: CASSSQGVGNYGYTF
v_gene: TRBV28
j_gene: TRBJ1-2